This T cell receptor (beta chain) was recorded in a study of identifying expanded T cells in peripheral blood. With regard to this clone: Antigen unknown.

Findings and caveats of the study: Differentially abundant clones: roughly 1.2 between replicates, roughly 16 at two to three weeks, 19 to 20 at four.

The repertoire was sequenced with immunoSEQ multiplex PCR; TCRdb's copy has only in-frame clones and lacks some. The data hold 100,000 to 150,000 clones, with approximately 88% observed a single time. This CDR3 is 15 amino acids long. Germline lookup yields CDR1 MNHNY and CDR2 SVGAGI (reference sequence). Deletions cut 2 bases from V and 1 base from J, with 12 bases between. This sequence originates from a person between 18 and 75 years old in good health. The sample consisted of blood. This chain joins TRBV6-6 and TRBJ2-7; D is possibly TRBD1 (5 bases). CDR3 protein: CASSYGRTPSYEQYF. DNA for the CDR3: TGTGCCAGCAGTTACGGCAGGACACCGTCCTACGAGCAGTACTTC.